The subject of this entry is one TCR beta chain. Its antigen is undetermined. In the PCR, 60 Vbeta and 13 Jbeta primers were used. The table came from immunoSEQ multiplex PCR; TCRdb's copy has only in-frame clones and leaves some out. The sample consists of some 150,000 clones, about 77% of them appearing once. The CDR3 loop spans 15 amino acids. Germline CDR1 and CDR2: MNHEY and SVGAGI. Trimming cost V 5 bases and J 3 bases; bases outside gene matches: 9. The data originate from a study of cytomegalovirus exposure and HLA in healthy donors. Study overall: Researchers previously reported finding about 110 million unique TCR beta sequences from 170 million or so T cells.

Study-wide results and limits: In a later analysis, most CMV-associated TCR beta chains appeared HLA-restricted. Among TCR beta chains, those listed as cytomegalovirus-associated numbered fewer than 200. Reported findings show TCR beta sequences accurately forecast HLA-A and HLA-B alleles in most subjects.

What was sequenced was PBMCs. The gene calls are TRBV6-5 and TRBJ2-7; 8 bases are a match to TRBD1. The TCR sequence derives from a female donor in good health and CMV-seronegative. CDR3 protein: CASSPDRVGIYEQYF. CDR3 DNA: TGTGCCAGCAGTCCGGACAGGGTGGGGATCTACGAGCAGTACTTC.